This entry lists 9 T cell receptor beta chains sequenced from one sample in a study of CD8 T cells in Susac syndrome. Random-hexamer reverse transcription was applied to about 0.5 to 1 ug RNA. Using its own MiXCR run on the immunoSEQ multiplex PCR reads, TCRdb lists one record per CDR3 protein. The sample carries some 65,000 distinct CDR3 sequences, roughly 94% recorded once. Sequenced material: CD8+ T cells from PBMCs. These receptors were taken from a human donor with multiple sclerosis.

V gene TRBV2 combines with J gene TRBJ2-1; 7 nucleotides line up with TRBD2. The CDR3 extends over 17 amino acids. Germline V gives CDR1 SNHLY, CDR2 FYNNEI. Trimming cost V 0 bases and J 7 bases; bases outside gene matches: 12. The CDR3 is CASSEAPGLVLPNEQFF. The CDR3 nucleotides read TGTGCCAGCAGTGAAGCGCCCGGACTAGTTCTCCCTAATGAGCAGTTCTTC.

The sample holds one count of this clonotype. The rearrangement links TRBV15 to TRBJ2-5; TRBD1 agrees at 8 bases. The CDR3 is made up of 18 amino acids. V trimming: 0 bases; J trimming: 5 bases; junction bases outside the gene matches: 14. The germline V gene encodes CDR1 LNHNV and CDR2 YYDKDF (reference sequence). The CDR3 DNA reads as TGTGCCACCAGCAGAGATCCCCAGGGGGCCGTGACGGAGGAGACCCAGTACTTC. It yields the protein CATSRDPQGAVTEETQYF.

The J gene is TRBJ1-1, the V gene TRBV9; TRBD1 matches at 10 bases. Germline V gene lookup returns CDR1 SGDLS and CDR2 YYNGEE. There are 14 residues in the CDR3. The V and J ends lost 4 bases and 4 bases, in that order; junction bases with no gene match: 4. Written as DNA, the CDR3 is TGTGCCAGCAGCATAGGACAGGGGGGCACTGAAGCTTTCTTT. This translates into CASSIGQGGTEAFF.

V gene TRBV20-1 combines with J gene TRBJ1-5, with D unclear. V dropped 5 bases and J dropped 7 bases, with 15 bases sitting between them. The CDR3 contains 13 residues. CDR1 is DFQATT and CDR2 is SNEGSKA in the germline V gene (reference sequence). The CDR3 spells CSAAVAGEQPQHF. Here the CDR3 DNA reads TGCAGTGCTGCGGTCGCAGGAGAACAGCCCCAGCATTTT.

The rearrangement links TRBV4-1 to TRBJ2-7, with 8 nucleotides matching TRBD2. The CDR3 is 15 amino acids. Trimming cost V 1 base and J 6 bases; bases outside gene matches: 8. Germline V gene data show CDR1 as MGHRA and CDR2 as YSYEKL. CDR3 amino acids: CASSQGAGAGGEQYF. CDR3 coding DNA: TGCGCCAGCAGCCAAGGAGCGGGAGCCGGGGGCGAGCAGTACTTC.

The chain is built from TRBV5-6 and TRBJ2-3; 7 nucleotides line up with TRBD1. The V gene end was trimmed by 3 bases and the J gene end by 5 bases; junction bases not matched to a gene: 9. Germline V gene data show CDR1 as SGHDT and CDR2 as YYEEEE. The CDR3 consists of 15 residues. The CDR3, as DNA: TGTGCCAGCAGCTACATCACAGGGGCTGGAGATACGCAGTATTTT. Protein product: CASSYITGAGDTQYF.

This clonotype was counted once. The genes are TRBV19 and TRBJ2-7, with D perhaps TRBD1 (5 bases). The V gene's germline CDR1 is LNHDA and CDR2 SQIVND (reference sequence). V lost 11 bases and J lost 5, with 19 bases in between. This CDR3 has 13 residues. CDR3 region: CASLQDQGHEQYF. The CDR3 region has the DNA TGTGCCTCCCTCCAAGATCAGGGCCACGAGCAGTACTTC. Variable domain in full (rest from reference TRBV19 and TRBJ2-7): DGGITQSPKYLFRKEGQNVTLSCEQNLNHDAMYWYRQDPGQGLRLIYYSQIVNDFQKGDIAEGYSVSREKKESFPLTVTSAQKNPTAFYLCASLQDQGHEQYFGPGTRLTVT.

J is TRBJ2-7 and V is TRBV20-1; no clear D. Germline CDR1 DFQATT, CDR2 SNEGSKA (reference sequence). With 3 bases removed from V and 4 bases from J, the gap between germline ends came to 19 bases. CDR3 length: 15 residues. This CDR3 is CSARDVDVNKYEQYF. The CDR3 region has the DNA TGCAGTGCTAGGGATGTGGACGTGAATAAATACGAGCAGTACTTC.

The J gene is TRBJ2-7, the V gene TRBV10-3; 10 nucleotides line up with TRBD1. The germline CDR1 and CDR2 sequences are ENHRY and SYGVKD. J was trimmed by 3 bases and V by 6 bases; bases with no gene match: 8. The CDR3 spans 15 residues. CDR3 region: CAISPQDRGNYEQYF. The CDR3, as DNA: TGTGCCATCAGCCCGCAGGACAGGGGGAACTACGAGCAGTACTTC.